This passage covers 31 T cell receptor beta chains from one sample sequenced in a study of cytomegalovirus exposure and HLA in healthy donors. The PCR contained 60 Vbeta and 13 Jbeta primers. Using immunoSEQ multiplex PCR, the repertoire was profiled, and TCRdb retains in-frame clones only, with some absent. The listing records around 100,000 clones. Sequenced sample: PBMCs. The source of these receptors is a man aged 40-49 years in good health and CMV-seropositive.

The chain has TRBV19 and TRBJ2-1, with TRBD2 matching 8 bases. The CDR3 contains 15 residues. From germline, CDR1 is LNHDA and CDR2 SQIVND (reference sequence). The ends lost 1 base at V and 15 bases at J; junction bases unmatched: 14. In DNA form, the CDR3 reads TGTGCCAGTAGTATAGGGGGTAGCGGGAACCAAGAGACGTTCTTC. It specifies CASSIGGSGNQETFF.

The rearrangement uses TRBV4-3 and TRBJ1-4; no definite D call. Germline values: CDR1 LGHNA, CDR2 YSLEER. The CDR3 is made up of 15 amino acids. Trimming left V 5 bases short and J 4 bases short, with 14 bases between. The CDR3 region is CASSYRAGYNEKLFF. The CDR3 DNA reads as TGCGCCAGCAGCTATAGGGCGGGCTATAATGAAAAACTGTTTTTT.

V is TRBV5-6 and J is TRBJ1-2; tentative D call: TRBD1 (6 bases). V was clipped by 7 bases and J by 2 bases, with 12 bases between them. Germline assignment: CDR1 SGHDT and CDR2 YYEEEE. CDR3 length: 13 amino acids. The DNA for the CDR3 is TGTGCCAGCCATGATACAGGGAACTATGGCTACACCTTC. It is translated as CASHDTGNYGYTF. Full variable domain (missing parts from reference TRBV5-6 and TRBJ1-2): DAGVTQSPTHLIKTRGQQVTLRCSPKSGHDTVSWYQQALGQGPQFIFQYYEEEERQRGNFPDRFSGHQFPNYSSELNVNALLLGDSALYLCASHDTGNYGYTFGSGTRLTVV.

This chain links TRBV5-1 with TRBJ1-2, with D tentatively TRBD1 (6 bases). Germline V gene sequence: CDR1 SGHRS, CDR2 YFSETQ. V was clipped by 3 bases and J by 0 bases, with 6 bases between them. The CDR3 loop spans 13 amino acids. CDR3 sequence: CASSWDTNYGYTF. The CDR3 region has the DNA TGCGCCAGCAGCTGGGACACTAACTATGGCTACACCTTC.

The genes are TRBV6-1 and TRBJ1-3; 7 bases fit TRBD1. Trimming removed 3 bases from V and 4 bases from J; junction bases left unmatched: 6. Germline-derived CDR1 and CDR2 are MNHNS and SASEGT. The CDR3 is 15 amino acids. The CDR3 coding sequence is TGTGCCAGCAGTGACCAACGACAGGGCGGAAACACCATATATTTT. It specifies CASSDQRQGGNTIYF.

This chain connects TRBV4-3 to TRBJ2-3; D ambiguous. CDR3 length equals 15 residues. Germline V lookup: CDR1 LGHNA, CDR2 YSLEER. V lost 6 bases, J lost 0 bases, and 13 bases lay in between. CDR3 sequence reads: CASRSRKLSTDTQYF. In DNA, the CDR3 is TGCGCCAGCAGAAGCAGGAAATTAAGCACAGATACGCAGTATTTT.

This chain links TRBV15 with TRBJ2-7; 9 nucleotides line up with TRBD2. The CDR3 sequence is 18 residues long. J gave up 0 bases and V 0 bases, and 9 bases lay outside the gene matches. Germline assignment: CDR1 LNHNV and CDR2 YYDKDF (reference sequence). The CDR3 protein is CATSRDSLAGISSYEQYF. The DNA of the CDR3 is TGTGCCACCAGCAGAGATTCACTAGCGGGCATTAGCTCCTACGAGCAGTACTTC.

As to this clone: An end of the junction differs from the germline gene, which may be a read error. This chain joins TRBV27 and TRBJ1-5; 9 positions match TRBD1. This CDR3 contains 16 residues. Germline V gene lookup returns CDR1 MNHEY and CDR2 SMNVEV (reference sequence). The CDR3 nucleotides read TGTGCCAGCAGTTTCGCCCGGGACAGGGCCCTCCAGCTCCAGCATTTT. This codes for CASSFARDRALQLQHF.

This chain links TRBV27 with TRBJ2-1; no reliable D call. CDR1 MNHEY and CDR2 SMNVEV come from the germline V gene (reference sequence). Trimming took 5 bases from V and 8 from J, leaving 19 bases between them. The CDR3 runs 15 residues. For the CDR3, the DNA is TGTGCCAGCAGTCTACAGAGTTCCCCCTCGGATGAGCAGTTCTTC. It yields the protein CASSLQSSPSDEQFF.

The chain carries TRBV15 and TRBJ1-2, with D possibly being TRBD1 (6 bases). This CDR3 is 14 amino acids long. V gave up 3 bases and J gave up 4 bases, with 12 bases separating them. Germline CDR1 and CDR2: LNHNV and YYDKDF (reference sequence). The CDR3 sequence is CATSSVDSVYGYTF. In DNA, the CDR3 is TGTGCCACCAGCAGCGTGGACAGCGTCTATGGCTACACCTTC.

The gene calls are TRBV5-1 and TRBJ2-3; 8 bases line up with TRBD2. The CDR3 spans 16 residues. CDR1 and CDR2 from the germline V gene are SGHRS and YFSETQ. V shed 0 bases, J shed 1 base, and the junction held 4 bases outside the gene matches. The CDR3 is CASSLVAGLGTDTQYF. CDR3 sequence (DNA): TGCGCCAGCAGCTTGGTAGCGGGATTGGGCACAGATACGCAGTATTTT.

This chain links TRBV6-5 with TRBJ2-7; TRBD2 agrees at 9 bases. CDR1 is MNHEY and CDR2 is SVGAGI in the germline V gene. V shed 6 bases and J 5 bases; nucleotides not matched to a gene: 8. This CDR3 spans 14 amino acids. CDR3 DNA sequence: TGTGCCAGCAGACCGGGACTAGCCGGACACGAGCAGTACTTC. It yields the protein CASRPGLAGHEQYF.

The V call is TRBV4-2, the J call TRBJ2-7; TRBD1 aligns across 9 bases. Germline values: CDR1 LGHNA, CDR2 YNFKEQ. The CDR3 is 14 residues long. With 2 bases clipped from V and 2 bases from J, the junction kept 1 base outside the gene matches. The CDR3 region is CASSQTGGTYEQYF. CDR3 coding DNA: TGTGCCAGCAGCCAAACAGGGGGCACCTACGAGCAGTACTTC.

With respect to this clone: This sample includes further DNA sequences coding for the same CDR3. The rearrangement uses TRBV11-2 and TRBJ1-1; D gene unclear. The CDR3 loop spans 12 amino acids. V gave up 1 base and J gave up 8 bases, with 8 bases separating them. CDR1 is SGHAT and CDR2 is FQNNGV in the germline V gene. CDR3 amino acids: CASSLGLWEAFF. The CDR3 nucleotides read TGTGCCAGCAGCTTAGGACTGTGGGAAGCTTTCTTT.

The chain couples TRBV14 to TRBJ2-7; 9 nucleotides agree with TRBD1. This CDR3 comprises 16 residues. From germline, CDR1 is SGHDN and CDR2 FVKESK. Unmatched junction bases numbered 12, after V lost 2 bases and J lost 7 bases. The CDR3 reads CASSQLDRTGVWEQYF. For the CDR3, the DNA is TGTGCCAGCAGCCAATTGGATAGGACAGGGGTTTGGGAGCAGTACTTC.

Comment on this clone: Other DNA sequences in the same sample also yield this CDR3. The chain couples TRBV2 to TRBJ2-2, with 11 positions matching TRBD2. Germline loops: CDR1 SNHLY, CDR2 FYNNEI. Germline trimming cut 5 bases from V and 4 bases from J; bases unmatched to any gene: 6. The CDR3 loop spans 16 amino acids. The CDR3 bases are TGTGCCAGCAGTTTGCCCGGGACTAGCGGCACCGGGGAGCTGTTTTTT. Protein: CASSLPGTSGTGELFF. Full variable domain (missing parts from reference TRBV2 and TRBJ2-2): EPEVTQTPSHQVTQMGQEVILRCVPISNHLYFYWYRQILGQKVEFLVSFYNNEISEKSEIFDDQFSVERPDGSNFTLKIRSTKLEDSAMYFCASSLPGTSGTGELFFGEGSRLTVL.

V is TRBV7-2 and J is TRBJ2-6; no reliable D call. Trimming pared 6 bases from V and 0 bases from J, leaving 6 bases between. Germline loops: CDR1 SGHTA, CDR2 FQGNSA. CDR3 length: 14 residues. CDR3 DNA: TGTGCCAGCAGGGTAGACTCTGGGGCCAACGTCCTGACTTTC. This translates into CASRVDSGANVLTF.

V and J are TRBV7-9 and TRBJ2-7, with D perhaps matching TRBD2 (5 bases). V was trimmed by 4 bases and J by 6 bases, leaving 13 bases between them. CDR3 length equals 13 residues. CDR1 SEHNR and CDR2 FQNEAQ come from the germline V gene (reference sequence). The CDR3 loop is CASSSRSGVEQYF. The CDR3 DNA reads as TGTGCCAGCAGCTCACGCTCCGGGGTCGAGCAGTACTTC.

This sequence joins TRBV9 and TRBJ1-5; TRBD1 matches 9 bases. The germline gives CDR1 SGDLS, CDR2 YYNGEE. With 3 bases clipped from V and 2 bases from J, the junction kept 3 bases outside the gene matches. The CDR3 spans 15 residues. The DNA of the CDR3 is TGTGCCAGCAGCGCGGGACAGGGAGGCAATCAGCCCCAGCATTTT. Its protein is CASSAGQGGNQPQHF.

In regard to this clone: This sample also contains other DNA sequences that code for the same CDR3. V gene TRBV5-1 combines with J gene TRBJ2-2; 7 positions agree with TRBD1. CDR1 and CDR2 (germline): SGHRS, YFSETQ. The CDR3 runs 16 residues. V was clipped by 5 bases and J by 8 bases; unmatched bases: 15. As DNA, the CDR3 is TGCGCCAGCAGTCCCCGGGCAGGGGGAACCGGAGGGGAGCTGTTTTTT. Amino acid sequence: CASSPRAGGTGGELFF.

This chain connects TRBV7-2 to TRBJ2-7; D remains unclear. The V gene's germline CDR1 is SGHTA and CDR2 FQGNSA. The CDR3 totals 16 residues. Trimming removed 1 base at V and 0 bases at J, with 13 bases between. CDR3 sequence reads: CASSLVGKTSSYEQYF. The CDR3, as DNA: TGTGCCAGCAGCTTAGTGGGCAAAACGAGCTCCTACGAGCAGTACTTC.

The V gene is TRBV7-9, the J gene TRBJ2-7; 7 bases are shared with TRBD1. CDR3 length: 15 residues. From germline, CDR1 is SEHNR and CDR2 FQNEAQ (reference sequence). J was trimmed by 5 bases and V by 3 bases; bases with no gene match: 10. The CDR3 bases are TGTGCCAGCAGCTTCGGTTTCCGGGACAGTGACGAGCAGTACTTC. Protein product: CASSFGFRDSDEQYF.

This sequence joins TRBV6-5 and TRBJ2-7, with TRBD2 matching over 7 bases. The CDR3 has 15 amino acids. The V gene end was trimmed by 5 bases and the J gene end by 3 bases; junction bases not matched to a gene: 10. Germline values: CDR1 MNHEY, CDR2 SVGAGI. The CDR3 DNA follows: TGTGCCAGCAGTCCCGTTGTGGGAGGGGTCTACGAGCAGTACTTC. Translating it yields CASSPVVGGVYEQYF.

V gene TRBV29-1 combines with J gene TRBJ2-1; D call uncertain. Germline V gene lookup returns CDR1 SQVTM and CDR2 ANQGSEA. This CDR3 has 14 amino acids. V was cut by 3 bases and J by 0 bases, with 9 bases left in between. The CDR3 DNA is TGCAGCGTTGATCGTGCGGCCTCCTACAATGAGCAGTTCTTC. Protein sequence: CSVDRAASYNEQFF.

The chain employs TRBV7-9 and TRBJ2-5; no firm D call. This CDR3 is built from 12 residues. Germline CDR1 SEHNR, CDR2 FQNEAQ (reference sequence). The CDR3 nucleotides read TGTGCATGTTCTAAGGCGGAAGAGACCCAGTACTTC. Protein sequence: CACSKAEETQYF.

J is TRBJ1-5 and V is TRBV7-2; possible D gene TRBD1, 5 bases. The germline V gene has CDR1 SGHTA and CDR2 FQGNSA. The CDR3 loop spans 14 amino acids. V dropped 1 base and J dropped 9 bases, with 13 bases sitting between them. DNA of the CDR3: TGTGCCAGCAGCTTAGACCGACAGATGGGGCCCCAGCATTTT. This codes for CASSLDRQMGPQHF.

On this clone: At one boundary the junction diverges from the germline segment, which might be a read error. Here the CDR3 reads CASSLNLAAVTNTQYF. The CDR3 region has the DNA TGTGCCAGCAGCCTAAACCTCGCGGCCGTCACAAATACGCAGTATTTT. The rearrangement links TRBV11-2 to TRBJ2-3; D is unresolved. The CDR3 runs 16 residues. Germline V gene data show CDR1 as SGHAT and CDR2 as FQNNGV.

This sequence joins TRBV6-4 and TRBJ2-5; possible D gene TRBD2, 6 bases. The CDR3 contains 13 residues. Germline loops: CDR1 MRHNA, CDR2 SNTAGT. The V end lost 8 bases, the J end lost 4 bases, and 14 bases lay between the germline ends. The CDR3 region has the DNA TGTGCCAGCGTTACCGGGAGTTCAGAGACCCAGTACTTC. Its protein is CASVTGSSETQYF.

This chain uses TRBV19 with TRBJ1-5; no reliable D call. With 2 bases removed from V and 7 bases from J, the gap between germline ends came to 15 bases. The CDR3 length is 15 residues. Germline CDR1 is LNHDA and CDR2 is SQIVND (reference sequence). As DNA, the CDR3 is TGTGCCAGTAGTATAACTCTGTGGAGGGAACAGCCCCAGCATTTT. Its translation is CASSITLWREQPQHF.

DNA of the CDR3: TGCAGCGCCTCGGGACTAGCCCTCTCCTACAATGAGCAGTTCTTC. It specifies CSASGLALSYNEQFF. The rearrangement joins TRBV29-1 to TRBJ2-1, with 9 bases aligning to TRBD2. The germline gives CDR1 SQVTM, CDR2 ANQGSEA. The trim removed 7 bases at V and 0 bases at J, leaving 7 bases unmatched. This CDR3 region has 15 residues.

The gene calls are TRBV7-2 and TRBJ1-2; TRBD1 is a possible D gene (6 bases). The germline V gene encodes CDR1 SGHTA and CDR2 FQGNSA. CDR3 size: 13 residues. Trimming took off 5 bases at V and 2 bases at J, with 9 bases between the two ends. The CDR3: CASSPDSNYGYTF. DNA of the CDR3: TGTGCCAGCAGCCCGGACAGCAACTATGGCTACACCTTC.